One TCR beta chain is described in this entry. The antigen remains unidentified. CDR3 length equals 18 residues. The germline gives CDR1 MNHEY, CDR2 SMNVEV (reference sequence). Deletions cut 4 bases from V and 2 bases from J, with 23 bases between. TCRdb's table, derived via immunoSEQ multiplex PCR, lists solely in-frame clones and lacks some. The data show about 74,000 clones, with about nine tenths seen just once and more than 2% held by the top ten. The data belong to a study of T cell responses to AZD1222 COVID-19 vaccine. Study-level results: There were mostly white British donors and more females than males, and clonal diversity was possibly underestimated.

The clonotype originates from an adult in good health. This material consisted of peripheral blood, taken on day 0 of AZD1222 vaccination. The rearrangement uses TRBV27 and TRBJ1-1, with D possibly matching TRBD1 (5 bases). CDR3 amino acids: CASSYNPTDGAFNTEAFF. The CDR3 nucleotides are TGTGCCAGCAGTTACAACCCCACGGACGGGGCCTTTAACACTGAAGCTTTCTTT.